These T cell receptor beta chains were read from a single sample in a study of CD8 T cells in ankylosing spondylitis. Each CDR3 protein gets one entry after TCRdb re-called the 5' RACE reads with MiXCR. The profile shows 400,000 to 450,000 distinct CDR3 sequences, roughly 15% of them singletons. The sequenced sample was blood, either unsorted or a sorted T cell fraction (not recorded which). The receptors here all came from a male donor with ankylosing spondylitis. CDR3s include the opening cysteine and the closing phenylalanine or tryptophan. Each record gives: clone size, D gene, V gene, J gene, CDR3 DNA, CDR3 protein. D genes are given only for firm matches. The size field is filled for only some rows; it gives once, few, many or a size class.

>NA|NA|TRBV5-6|TRBJ1-5
TGTGCCAGCAGCTTGGTGGGAGCCTACAATCAGCCCCAGCATTTT
CASSLVGAYNQPQHF
>few|TRBD1|TRBV6-1|TRBJ1-3
TGTGCCAGCCGTGAGACAGGGCCGCTGGGTGGAAACACCATATATTTT
CASRETGPLGGNTIYF
>NA|TRBD1|TRBV4-2|TRBJ2-7
TGTGCCAGCAACCGGGACAGGGGGCCTACCTACGAGCAGTACTTC
CASNRDRGPTYEQYF
>NA|NA|TRBV11-3|TRBJ2-5
TGTGCCAGCAGCTTCGGGTTCCAAGAGACCCAGTACTTC
CASSFGFQETQYF
>many|TRBD1|TRBV10-3|TRBJ2-7
TGTGCCATCAGTGCCCTCGGGACAGGGGGCGGTGAGCAGTACTTC
CAISALGTGGGEQYF
>NA|TRBD1|TRBV6-5|TRBJ1-2
TGTGCCAGCAGTTTCTCAGGCCGTACAGGGGTTGACTATGGCTACACCTTC
CASSFSGRTGVDYGYTF
>many|NA|TRBV5-1|TRBJ2-5
TGCGCCAGCAGCTTTTCGGGTTTGGGAGAGACCCAGTACTTC
CASSFSGLGETQYF
>few|NA|TRBV6-2/TRBV6-3|TRBJ2-5
TGTGCCAGCAGCCGGACAGAATTGTGGTCTTCCCAGTACTTC
CASSRTELWSSQYF
>NA|TRBD2|TRBV7-3|TRBJ2-5
TGTGCCAGCAGCTTTAAAGTCGGGGGGGAGACCCAGTACTTC
CASSFKVGGETQYF
>few|TRBD1|TRBV20-1|TRBJ2-1
TGCAGTGCTACGACACGGACAGGGGGGCCCAATGAGCAGTTCTTC
CSATTRTGGPNEQFF
>NA|TRBD2|TRBV18|TRBJ2-7
TGTGCCAGCTCACCACGGATAGCGGGAGGTTACGAGCAGTACTTC
CASSPRIAGGYEQYF
>NA|NA|TRBV7-2|TRBJ1-1
TGTGCCAGCAGCTTAGATCGGGGGGCGCACACTGAAGCTTTCTTT
CASSLDRGAHTEAFF
>few|NA|TRBV7-8|TRBJ1-1
TGTGCCAGCAGCATCCGGGGGGAGAACACTGAAGCTTTCTTT
CASSIRGENTEAFF
>few|NA|TRBV2|TRBJ2-5
TGTGCCAGCAGTGAAGACGGGGGGCACCAAGAGACCCAGTACTTC
CASSEDGGHQETQYF
>NA|NA|TRBV6-5|TRBJ2-3
TGTGCCAGCAGTACGCGGGGGCCGGCTAGCACAGATACGCAGTATTTT
CASSTRGPASTDTQYF
>few|NA|TRBV11-2|TRBJ2-7
TGTGCCAGCAGCTTAGATTCTTGGCTGGGCCAAAGCTCCTACGAGCAGTACTTC
CASSLDSWLGQSSYEQYF
>few|TRBD1|TRBV7-8|TRBJ1-1
TGTGCCAGCAGCTTAGGAAGGCAGGGGGCCGCAAACCAAGCTTTCTTT
CASSLGRQGAANQAFF
>NA|NA|TRBV7-2|TRBJ1-3
TGTGCCAGCAGCTCAGGGCCCTACTCTGGAAACACCATATATTTT
CASSSGPYSGNTIYF
>many|NA|TRBV15|TRBJ2-1
TGTGCCACCAGATCTTTTGCGGGGGCTTACAATGAGCAGTTCTTC
CATRSFAGAYNEQFF
>NA|NA|TRBV9|TRBJ2-5
TGTGCCAGCAGCCCGTCCACTAGCCTGAATGGGAATACCCAGTACTTC
CASSPSTSLNGNTQYF
>NA|NA|TRBV11-2|TRBJ1-1
TGTGCCAGCAGCTTATCTACAGGGCTGGGGACTGAAGCTTTCTTT
CASSLSTGLGTEAFF
>NA|TRBD2|TRBV7-9|TRBJ2-7
TGTGCCAGCAGCATAGCGGGGGGGGCTTACGAGCAGTACTTC
CASSIAGGAYEQYF
>NA|TRBD2|TRBV6-1|TRBJ2-3
TGTGCCAGCAGTGTAGAAGGCGGGACTAGCGGATCTAGCACAGATACGCAGTATTTT
CASSVEGGTSGSSTDTQYF
>NA|TRBD1|TRBV6-2/TRBV6-3|TRBJ1-4
TGTGCCAGCAGTGCCCCCGGGACAGGGGGGAAACTGTTTTTT
CASSAPGTGGKLFF
>NA|NA|TRBV20-1|TRBJ2-7
TGCAGTGCGAGCAGGGGGGGCGAGCAGTACTTC
CSASRGGEQYF
>NA|TRBD2|TRBV7-2|TRBJ2-1
TGTGCCAGTGCCCGGGGCGGGGGAAATGAGCAGTTCTTC
CASARGGGNEQFF
>NA|TRBD2|TRBV9|TRBJ2-1
TGTGCCAGCAGCGTAGGGGCTAGCGGGAGCTCCTACAATGAGCAGTTCTTC
CASSVGASGSSYNEQFF